Presented here are 3 T cell receptor beta chains from one specimen sequenced in a study of blood T cell repertoires in COVID-19. Method: immunoSEQ multiplex PCR; TCRdb's copy keeps in-frame clones and lacks some. Seen here are fewer than 200,000 clones, approximately 84% observed once, and the top ten hold over 5%. Source material: peripheral blood. The receptors here all came from a woman aged 50 to 60 with COVID-19, enrolled during active disease.

The chain uses TRBV5-4 and TRBJ2-3; TRBD1 agrees at 7 bases. Germline V gene sequence: CDR1 SGHNT, CDR2 YYREEE (reference sequence). J gave up 3 bases and V 5 bases, and 3 bases lay outside the gene matches. The CDR3 is 13 amino acids. For the CDR3, the DNA is TGTGCCAGCAGGGCAGGGGGAACAGATACGCAGTATTTT. It encodes CASRAGGTDTQYF.

This clone has a handful of counts. This chain connects TRBV3-1 (or the pseudogene TRBV3-2) to TRBJ1-6, with unresolved D. Germline V gene data show CDR1 as LGHDT and CDR2 as YNNKEL (reference sequence). CDR3 size: 13 residues. Trimming removed 6 bases at V and 5 bases at J, with 8 bases between. The CDR3 here is CASRFQNNSPLHF. The CDR3 DNA sequence: TGTGCCAGCAGGTTCCAGAATAATTCACCCCTCCACTTT.

CDR3 sequence: CASAEGLAVTNEQFF. The CDR3 nucleotides read TGTGCTAGTGCCGAGGGACTAGCCGTTACCAATGAGCAGTTCTTC. The V gene is TRBV12-5, the J gene TRBJ2-1, with 9 bases identical to TRBD2. V shed 7 bases, J shed 6 bases, and the junction held 10 bases outside the gene matches. The CDR3 length is 15 residues. In germline, CDR1 is LGHNT, CDR2 FRNRAP.